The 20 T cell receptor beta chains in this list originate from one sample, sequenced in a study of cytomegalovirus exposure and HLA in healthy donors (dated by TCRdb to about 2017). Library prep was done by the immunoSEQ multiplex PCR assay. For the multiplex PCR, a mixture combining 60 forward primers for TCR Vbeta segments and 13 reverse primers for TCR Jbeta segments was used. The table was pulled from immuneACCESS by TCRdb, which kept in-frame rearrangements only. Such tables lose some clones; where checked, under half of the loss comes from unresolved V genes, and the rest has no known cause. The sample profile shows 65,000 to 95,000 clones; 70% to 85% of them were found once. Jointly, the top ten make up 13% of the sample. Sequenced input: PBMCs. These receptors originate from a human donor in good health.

CDR3 DNA sequence: TGTGCCAGCAGCCCGGACATCTTAGGTAATGAGCAGTTCTTC. Translation gives CASSPDILGNEQFF. The chain links TRBV5-4 to TRBJ2-1; D might be TRBD1 (5 bases). The germline V and J ends were trimmed by 4 bases and 7 bases, with 15 bases remaining between them. This CDR3 has 14 amino acids. Germline CDR1 is SGHNT and CDR2 is YYREEE (reference sequence).

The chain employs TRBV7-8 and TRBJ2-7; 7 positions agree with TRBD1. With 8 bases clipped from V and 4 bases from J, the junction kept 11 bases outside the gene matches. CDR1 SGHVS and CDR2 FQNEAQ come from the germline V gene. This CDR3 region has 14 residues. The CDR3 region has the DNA TGTGCCAGCTGCAATGGGGACAGTCTTTACGAGCAGTACTTC. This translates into CASCNGDSLYEQYF.

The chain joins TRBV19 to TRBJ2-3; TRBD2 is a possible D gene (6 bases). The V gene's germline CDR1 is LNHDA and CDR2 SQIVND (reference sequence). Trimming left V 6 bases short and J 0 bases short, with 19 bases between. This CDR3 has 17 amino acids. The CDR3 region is CASSRYLTGSSTDTQYF. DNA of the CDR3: TGTGCCAGTAGCCGCTATTTGACCGGGAGTAGCACAGATACGCAGTATTTT.

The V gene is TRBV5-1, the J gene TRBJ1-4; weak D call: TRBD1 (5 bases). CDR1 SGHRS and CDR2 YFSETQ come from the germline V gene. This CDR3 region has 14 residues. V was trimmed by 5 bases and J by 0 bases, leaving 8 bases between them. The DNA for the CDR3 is TGCGCCAGCAGGGGGGGAGCAACTAATGAAAAACTGTTTTTT. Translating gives CASRGGATNEKLFF.

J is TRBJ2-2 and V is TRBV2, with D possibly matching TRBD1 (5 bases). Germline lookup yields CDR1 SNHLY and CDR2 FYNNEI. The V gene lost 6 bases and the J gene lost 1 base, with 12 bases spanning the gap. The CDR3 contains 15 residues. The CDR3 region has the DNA TGTGCCAGCAGACCCGACAGATTGAACACCGGGGAGCTGTTTTTT. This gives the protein CASRPDRLNTGELFF.

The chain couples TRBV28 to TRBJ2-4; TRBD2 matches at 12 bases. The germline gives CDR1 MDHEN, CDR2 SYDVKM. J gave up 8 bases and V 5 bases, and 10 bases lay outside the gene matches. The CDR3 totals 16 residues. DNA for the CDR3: TGTGCCAGCAGTACCCCTAGCGGGGGGGTGGTGGACATTCAGTACTTC. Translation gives CASSTPSGGVVDIQYF.

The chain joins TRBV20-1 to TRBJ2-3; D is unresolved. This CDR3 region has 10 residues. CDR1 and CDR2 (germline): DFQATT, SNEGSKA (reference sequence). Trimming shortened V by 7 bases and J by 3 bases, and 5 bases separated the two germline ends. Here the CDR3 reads CSVGTDTQYF. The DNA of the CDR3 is TGCAGTGTCGGGACAGATACGCAGTATTTT.

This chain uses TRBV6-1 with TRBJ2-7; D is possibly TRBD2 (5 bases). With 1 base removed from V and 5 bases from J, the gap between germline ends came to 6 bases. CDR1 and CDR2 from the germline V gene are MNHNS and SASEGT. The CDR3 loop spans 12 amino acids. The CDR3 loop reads CASSEGGNEQYF. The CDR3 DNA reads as TGTGCCAGCAGTGAAGGAGGGAACGAGCAGTACTTC.

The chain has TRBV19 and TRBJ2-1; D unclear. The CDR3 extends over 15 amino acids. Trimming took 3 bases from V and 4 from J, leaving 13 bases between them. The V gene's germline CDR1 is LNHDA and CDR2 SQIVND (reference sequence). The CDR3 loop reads CASSIRPSEYNEQFF. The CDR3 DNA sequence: TGTGCCAGTAGTATCCGGCCGAGCGAATACAATGAGCAGTTCTTC.

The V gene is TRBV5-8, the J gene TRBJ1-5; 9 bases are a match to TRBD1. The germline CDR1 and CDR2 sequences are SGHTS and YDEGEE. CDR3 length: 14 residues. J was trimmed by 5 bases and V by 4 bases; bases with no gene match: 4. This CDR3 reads CASSPQGADQPQHF. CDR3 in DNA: TGTGCCAGCAGCCCACAGGGGGCAGATCAGCCCCAGCATTTT.

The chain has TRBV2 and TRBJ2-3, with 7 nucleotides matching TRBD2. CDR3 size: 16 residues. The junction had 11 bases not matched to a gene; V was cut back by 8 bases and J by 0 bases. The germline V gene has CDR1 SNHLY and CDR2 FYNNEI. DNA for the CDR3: TGTGCCAGCGGGGTTGTTCGGGGGGTAAGCACAGATACGCAGTATTTT. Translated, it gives CASGVVRGVSTDTQYF.

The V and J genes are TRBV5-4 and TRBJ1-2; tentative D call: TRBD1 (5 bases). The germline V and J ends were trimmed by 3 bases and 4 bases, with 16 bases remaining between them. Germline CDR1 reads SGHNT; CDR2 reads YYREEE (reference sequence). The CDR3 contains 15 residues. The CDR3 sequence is CASSSLGGDSYGYTF. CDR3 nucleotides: TGTGCCAGCAGCTCGCTGGGGGGGGACTCCTATGGCTACACCTTC.

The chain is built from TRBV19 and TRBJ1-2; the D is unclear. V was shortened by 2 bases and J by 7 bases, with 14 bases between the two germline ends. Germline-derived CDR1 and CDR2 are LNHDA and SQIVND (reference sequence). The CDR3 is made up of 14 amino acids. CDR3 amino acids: CASSIRGGSVGYTF. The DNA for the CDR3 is TGTGCCAGTAGTATAAGAGGCGGCTCCGTTGGCTACACCTTC. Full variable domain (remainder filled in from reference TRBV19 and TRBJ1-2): DGGITQSPKYLFRKEGQNVTLSCEQNLNHDAMYWYRQDPGQGLRLIYYSQIVNDFQKGDIAEGYSVSREKKESFPLTVTSAQKNPTAFYLCASSIRGGSVGYTFGSGTRLTVV.

The CDR3 region has the DNA TGCGCCAGCAGCTTGACCTGGACAGGGGGCGGGGACTATGGCTACACCTTC. Protein: CASSLTWTGGGDYGYTF. The J gene is TRBJ1-2, the V gene TRBV5-1; 11 nucleotides agree with TRBD1. Germline V gene sequence: CDR1 SGHRS, CDR2 YFSETQ. This CDR3 has 17 amino acids. The junction had 8 bases not matched to a gene; V was cut back by 1 base and J by 3 bases.

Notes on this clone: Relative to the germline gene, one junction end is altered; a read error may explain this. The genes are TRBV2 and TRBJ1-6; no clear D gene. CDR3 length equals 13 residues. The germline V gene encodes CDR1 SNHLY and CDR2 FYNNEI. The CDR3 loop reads CAGRNLNNSPLHF. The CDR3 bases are TGTGCCGGCAGGAACTTGAATAATTCACCCCTCCACTTT. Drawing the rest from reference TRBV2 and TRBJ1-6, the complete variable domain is EPEVTQTPSHQVTQMGQEVILRCVPISNHLYFYWYRQILGQKVEFLVSFYNNEISEKSEIFDDQFSVERPDGSNFTLKIRSTKLEDSAMYFCAGRNLNNSPLHFGNGTRLTVT.

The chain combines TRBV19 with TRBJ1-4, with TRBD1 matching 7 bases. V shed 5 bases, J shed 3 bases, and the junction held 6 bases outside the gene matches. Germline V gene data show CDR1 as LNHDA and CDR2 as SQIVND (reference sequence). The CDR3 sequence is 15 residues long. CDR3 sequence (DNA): TGTGCCAGTAGTCCCATCGACAGGGCTAATGAAAAACTGTTTTTT. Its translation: CASSPIDRANEKLFF.

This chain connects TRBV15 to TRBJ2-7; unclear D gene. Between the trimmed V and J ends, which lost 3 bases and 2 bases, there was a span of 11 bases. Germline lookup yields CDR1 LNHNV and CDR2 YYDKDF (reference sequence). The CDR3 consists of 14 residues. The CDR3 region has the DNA TGTGCCACCAGCAGCGCGTGGCGGACCTACGAGCAGTACTTC. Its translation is CATSSAWRTYEQYF.

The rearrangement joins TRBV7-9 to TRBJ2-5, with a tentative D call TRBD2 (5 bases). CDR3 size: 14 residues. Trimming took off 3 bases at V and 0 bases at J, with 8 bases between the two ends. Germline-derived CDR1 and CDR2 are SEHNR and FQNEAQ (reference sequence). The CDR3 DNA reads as TGTGCCAGCAGCTTTTCCGGGAACCAAGAGACCCAGTACTTC. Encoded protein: CASSFSGNQETQYF.

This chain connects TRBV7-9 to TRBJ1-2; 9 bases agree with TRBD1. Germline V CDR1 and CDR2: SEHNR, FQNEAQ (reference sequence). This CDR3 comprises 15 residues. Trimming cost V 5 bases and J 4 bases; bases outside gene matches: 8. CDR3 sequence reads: CASSPWDRDFYGYTF. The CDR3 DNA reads TGTGCCAGCAGCCCCTGGGACAGGGATTTCTATGGCTACACCTTC.

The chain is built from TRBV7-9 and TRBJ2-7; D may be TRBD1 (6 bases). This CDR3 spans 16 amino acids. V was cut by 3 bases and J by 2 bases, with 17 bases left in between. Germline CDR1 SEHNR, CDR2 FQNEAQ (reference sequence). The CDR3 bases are TGTGCCAGCAGCTTTTGGGGGCAGACAGGACCCTACGAGCAGTACTTC. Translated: CASSFWGQTGPYEQYF.